This passage covers 21 T cell receptor beta chains from one sample sequenced in a study of post-analysis software for immune sequencing data. These receptors' antigens are unknown. Study-level points and caveats: Among four to six TRBV segments more frequent in patients than controls were TRBV5-6, TRBV5-1 and TRBV20-1.

TCR beta cDNA libraries had unique molecular identifiers. In TCRdb, the PCR reads were re-called with MiXCR into one record per CDR3 protein. The sample yields some 260,000 distinct CDR3 sequences, 36% seen once. Input material: blood. The receptor source for this set is a girl aged 10-17 years with multiple sclerosis.

In this sample, this clonotype turned up many times. This chain connects TRBV5-1 to TRBJ2-1; 15 bases match TRBD2. The V gene's germline CDR1 is SGHRS and CDR2 YFSETQ. The CDR3 length is 18 residues. With 0 bases clipped from V and 6 bases from J, the junction kept 7 bases outside the gene matches. DNA for the CDR3: TGCGCCAGCAGCTTGGGGACTAGCGGGAGGGCCGTCGGCAATGAGCAGTTCTTC. Translating it yields CASSLGTSGRAVGNEQFF.

The genes are TRBV5-5 and TRBJ1-1; D call uncertain. V was clipped by 2 bases and J by 3 bases, with 11 bases between them. This CDR3 has 14 amino acids. Germline V CDR1 and CDR2: SGHKS, YYEKEE (reference sequence). For the CDR3, the DNA is TGTGCCAGCAGCTTAACCCTGAGGGACACTGAAGCTTTCTTT. Translated: CASSLTLRDTEAFF.

A remark on this clonotype: At one end, the junction sequence differs from germline, possibly due to a read error. V gene TRBV4-3 combines with J gene TRBJ2-1, with D hard to call. Per germline, CDR1 LGHNA and CDR2 YSLEER. The CDR3 consists of 16 residues. CDR3 DNA sequence: TGCGCCAGCAGCCAAGGGCCTTCGTGGCCTGACAATGAGCTGTTCTTC. Its protein product is CASSQGPSWPDNELFF.

This clonotype has just a few counts. This sequence may be a read error, since a much larger clone differs from it by one base. The rearrangement joins TRBV14 to TRBJ2-1; D is undetermined. The CDR3 has 16 amino acids. The germline CDR1 and CDR2 sequences are SGHDN and FVKESK. V was pared by 4 bases and J by 0 bases, with 13 bases between. CDR3 amino acids: CASSPRCLSSYNEQFF. The CDR3 nucleotides read TGTGCCAGCAGCCCCAGGTGCCTGAGCTCCTACAATGAGCAGTTCTTC.

At least ten counts were recorded for this clonotype. V is TRBV4-2 and J is TRBJ1-1; 8 nucleotides agree with TRBD1. V lost 5 bases, J lost 3 bases, and 8 bases stayed unmatched. The CDR3 length is 15 residues. Germline CDR1 reads LGHNA; CDR2 reads YNFKEQ. The DNA for the CDR3 is TGTGCCAGCAGCGGCCGGACAGGGCAGGACACTGAAGCTTTCTTT. This codes for CASSGRTGQDTEAFF.

This clonotype has at least ten counts. The V gene is TRBV20-1, the J gene TRBJ1-5, with TRBD1 matching 9 bases. Per the germline V gene, CDR1 is DFQATT and CDR2 is SNEGSKA (reference sequence). The length of the CDR3 is 18 residues. V lost 5 bases, J lost 6 bases, and 20 bases stayed unmatched. The CDR3 is CSAFSGTGSIAHPQPQHF. CDR3 coding DNA: TGCAGTGCTTTCTCCGGGACAGGGTCAATCGCCCACCCTCAGCCCCAGCATTTT.

Only a few counts were recorded for this clonotype. The chain recombines TRBV28 with TRBJ1-1; no firm D call. This CDR3 region has 13 residues. Germline CDR1 and CDR2: MDHEN and SYDVKM. V was clipped by 3 bases and J by 10 bases, with 15 bases between them. This CDR3 is CASSFVGGMAAFF. CDR3 bases: TGTGCCAGCAGTTTTGTCGGCGGAATGGCAGCTTTCTTT.

The sample holds many counts of this clonotype. The chain recombines TRBV2 with TRBJ2-7, with D tentatively TRBD2 (6 bases). Trimming left V 4 bases short and J 2 bases short, with 12 bases between. The germline V gene encodes CDR1 SNHLY and CDR2 FYNNEI. The CDR3 length is 14 residues. CDR3 coding DNA: TGTGCCAGCAGTGGGGCGGGACGGACCTACGAGCAGTACTTC. Its translation is CASSGAGRTYEQYF.

The rearrangement uses TRBV20-1 and TRBJ2-5, with TRBD2 matching 12 bases. The CDR3 is made up of 17 amino acids. The J segment lost 5 bases and the V segment lost 3 bases, leaving 13 bases of the junction unmatched. CDR1 is DFQATT and CDR2 is SNEGSKA in the germline V gene (reference sequence). The CDR3 sequence: CSARRTSGMALMETQYF. In DNA, the CDR3 is TGCAGTGCTAGGCGGACTAGCGGGATGGCCTTGATGGAGACCCAGTACTTC.

The chain joins TRBV27 to TRBJ1-1; 10 nucleotides line up with TRBD1. V was clipped by 6 bases and J by 3 bases; unmatched bases: 7. This CDR3 is 15 amino acids long. Germline assignment: CDR1 MNHEY and CDR2 SMNVEV (reference sequence). The CDR3 bases are TGTGCCAGCAGCTCCGACAGGGGGCGGGACACTGAAGCTTTCTTT. Protein sequence: CASSSDRGRDTEAFF.

This clonotype has only a few counts. The CDR3 nucleotides read TGCGCCAGCAGCCCCGGGACAGACCCTGGAAACACCATATATTTT. Protein sequence: CASSPGTDPGNTIYF. The chain has TRBV5-1 and TRBJ1-3; 7 bases match TRBD1. Germline CDR1 reads SGHRS; CDR2 reads YFSETQ. The CDR3 has 15 amino acids. The ends lost 4 bases at V and 2 bases at J; junction bases unmatched: 6.

The sample holds many counts of this clonotype. V usage is TRBV7-8 and J usage is TRBJ2-7; TRBD2 matches 7 bases. The germline gives CDR1 SGHVS, CDR2 FQNEAQ. The CDR3 covers 15 residues. The ends lost 1 base at V and 3 bases at J; junction bases unmatched: 6. This CDR3 reads CASSLGPSGFYEQYF. For the CDR3, the DNA is TGTGCCAGCAGCTTAGGTCCTAGCGGCTTCTACGAGCAGTACTTC.

The table lists this clonotype with a few counts. A read error may be the cause here, since a much bigger clone is one base away. V is TRBV29-1 and J is TRBJ2-3; D unclear. V dropped 4 bases and J dropped 1 base, with 9 bases sitting between them. The CDR3 is 13 residues long. CDR1 is SQVTM and CDR2 is ANQGSEA in the germline V gene. Here the CDR3 reads CSVVGFGTDTQYF. CDR3 in DNA: TGCAGCGTTGTAGGGTTCGGCACAGATACGCAGTATTTT.

This clonotype came up many times. V is TRBV12-3 or TRBV12-4 and J is TRBJ1-2, with D perhaps TRBD1 (6 bases). CDR3 length: 13 amino acids. Between the trimmed V and J ends, which lost 6 bases and 4 bases, there was a span of 12 bases. DNA of the CDR3: TGTGCCAGCAGCACGACAGGAGGCTATGGCTACACCTTC. Protein product: CASSTTGGYGYTF.

The CDR3 DNA is TGTGCCAGCAGCTCCGGGAGCGCCTCCTACAATGAGCAGTTCTTC. Translated, it gives CASSSGSASYNEQFF. The J gene is TRBJ2-1, the V gene TRBV7-2; D is perhaps TRBD2 (6 bases). The length of the CDR3 is 15 residues. Trimming took 4 bases from V and 0 from J, leaving 10 bases between them. The germline V gene has CDR1 SGHTA and CDR2 FQGNSA. The full variable domain, its missing parts supplied by reference TRBV7-2 and TRBJ2-1, is GAGVSQSPSNKVTEKGKDVELRCDPISGHTALYWYRQSLGQGLEFLIYFQGNSAPDKSGLPSDRFSAERTGGSVSTLTIQRTQQEDSAVYLCASSSGSASYNEQFFGPGTRLTVL.

The chain couples TRBV12-3 or TRBV12-4 to TRBJ2-7; D may be TRBD1 or TRBD2 (5 bases each). The CDR3 is made up of 15 amino acids. The V gene lost 6 bases and the J gene lost 0 bases, with 15 bases spanning the gap. The DNA for the CDR3 is TGTGCCAGCAGAGCTGGGACCCTCGGCTCCTACGAGCAGTACTTC. This gives the protein CASRAGTLGSYEQYF.

The rearrangement uses TRBV12-3 or TRBV12-4 and TRBJ2-3, with D uncertain. The V gene lost 2 bases and the J gene lost 3 bases, with 6 bases spanning the gap. CDR3 length equals 13 residues. In DNA form, the CDR3 reads TGTGCCAGCAGTTTAAAGAGGACAGATACGCAGTATTTT. Residues: CASSLKRTDTQYF.

This clonotype has a count of ten or more. J is TRBJ1-2 and V is TRBV18, with TRBD1 matching 7 bases. From germline, CDR1 is KGHSH and CDR2 LQKENI. CDR3 length equals 15 residues. Trimming removed 4 bases from V and 6 bases from J; junction bases left unmatched: 11. CDR3: CASSLTQGVADGYTF. The CDR3 DNA sequence: TGTGCCAGCTCACTCACCCAGGGGGTAGCCGATGGCTACACCTTC.

The rearrangement links TRBV29-1 to TRBJ2-1, with D possibly being TRBD1 (6 bases). The CDR3 consists of 13 residues. CDR1 and CDR2 from the germline V gene are SQVTM and ANQGSEA. V gave up 7 bases and J gave up 2 bases, with 12 bases separating them. This CDR3 reads CSAKGTTYNEQFF. Written as DNA, the CDR3 is TGCAGCGCTAAGGGGACAACCTACAATGAGCAGTTCTTC.

In its sample, this clonotype was seen many times. The chain carries TRBV4-2 and TRBJ1-5, with 11 bases fitting TRBD1. V was pared by 1 base and J by 2 bases, with 10 bases of the junction left unmatched. Germline CDR1 is LGHNA and CDR2 is YNFKEQ. CDR3 length equals 19 residues. The CDR3 DNA follows: TGTGCCAGCAGCCAAGTTCCGGGACAGGGGGTGGAGGGCAATCAGCCCCAGCATTTT. Translation: CASSQVPGQGVEGNQPQHF.

In this sample, this clonotype turned up a few times. Just one base apart from a much larger clone, this may be a read error. The chain recombines TRBV4-2 with TRBJ2-1, with D possibly TRBD1 on 6 matching bases. The J call may be in error: the DNA end matches TRBJ2-7 better. The CDR3 consists of 15 residues. Per germline, CDR1 LGHNA and CDR2 YNFKEQ. The CDR3: CASSRNQDSDNEQYF. CDR3 in DNA: TGTGCCAGCAGCCGAAACCAGGACAGCGACAATGAGCAGTACTTC.